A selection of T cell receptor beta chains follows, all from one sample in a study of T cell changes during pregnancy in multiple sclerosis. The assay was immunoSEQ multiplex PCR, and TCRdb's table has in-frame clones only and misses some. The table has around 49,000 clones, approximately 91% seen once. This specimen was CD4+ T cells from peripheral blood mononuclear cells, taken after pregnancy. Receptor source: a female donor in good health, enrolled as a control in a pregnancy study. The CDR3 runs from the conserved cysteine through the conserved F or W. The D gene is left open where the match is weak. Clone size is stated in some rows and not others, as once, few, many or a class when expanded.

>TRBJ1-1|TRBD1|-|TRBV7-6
CASRLSQGQGSEAFF
TGTGCCAGCAGATTATCACAGGGGCAGGGCTCTGAAGCTTTCTTT
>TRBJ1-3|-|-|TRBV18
CASSPGSPGNTIYF
TGTGCCAGCTCACCAGGGAGCCCCGGAAACACCATATATTTT
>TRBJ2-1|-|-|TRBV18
CASSPRGYEQFF
TGTGCCAGCTCCCCTCGGGGGTATGAGCAGTTCTTC
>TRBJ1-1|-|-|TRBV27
CASSLYSGEAFF
TGTGCCAGCAGTTTATATTCGGGAGAAGCTTTCTTT
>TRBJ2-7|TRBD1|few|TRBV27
CASSRRDRVVYEQYF
TGTGCCAGCAGTCGTCGGGACAGGGTAGTCTACGAGCAGTACTTC
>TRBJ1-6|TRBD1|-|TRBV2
CATTGRQGNSPLHF
TGTGCCACCACCGGGAGACAGGGGAATTCACCCCTCCACTTT
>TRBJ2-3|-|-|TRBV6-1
CASRLAPGTDTQYF
TGTGCCAGCAGGCTAGCGCCCGGCACAGATACGCAGTATTTT
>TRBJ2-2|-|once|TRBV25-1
CASNRAGSTGELFF
TGTGCCAGCAACCGGGCAGGGTCCACCGGGGAGCTGTTTTTT
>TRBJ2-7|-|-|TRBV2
CASMLRQQHNYEQYF
TGTGCCAGCATGTTACGACAGCAACACAACTACGAGCAGTACTTC
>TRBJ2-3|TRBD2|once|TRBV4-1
CASSRFPTWTSGDTQYF
TGCGCCAGCAGCCGCTTCCCGACTTGGACTAGCGGAGATACGCAGTATTTT
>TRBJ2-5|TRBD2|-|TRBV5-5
CASSSGLAGGEGETQYF
TGTGCCAGCAGCAGCGGACTAGCGGGAGGCGAAGGAGAGACCCAGTACTTC
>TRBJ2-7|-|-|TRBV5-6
CASSFQGSHEQYF
TGTGCCAGCAGCTTCCAGGGATCCCACGAGCAGTACTTC
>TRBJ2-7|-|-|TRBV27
CASSSQGIHEQYF
TGTGCCAGCAGTTCCCAGGGAATCCACGAGCAGTACTTC
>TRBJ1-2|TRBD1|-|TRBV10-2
CASSQRQGFYGYTF
TGCGCCAGCAGTCAACGACAGGGATTCTATGGCTACACCTTC
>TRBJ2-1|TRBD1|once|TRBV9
CASRPTGGYNEQFF
TGTGCCAGCAGACCGACAGGGGGGTACAATGAGCAGTTCTTC
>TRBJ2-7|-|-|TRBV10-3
CAISAKQGGEQYF
TGTGCCATCAGTGCGAAACAGGGCGGCGAGCAGTACTTC